This T cell receptor beta chain was retrieved from a study of beta chain features in type 1 diabetes. On the study more broadly: Sorted cells, some 98,000,000 in number, were examined across all samples.

The CDR3 is 14 amino acids. Per germline, CDR1 SGHNT and CDR2 YYREEE (reference sequence). After removal of 4 bases from V and 1 base from J, the junction contained 3 bases not matched to a gene. Study-wide findings and caveats: There was a moderate but significant shortening of TCRB CDR3s in all four CD4+ subsets of Type 1 diabetes patients. Researchers cautioned that cDNA sequencing could over-represent cells with high TCR expression. PCR might favor shorter templates, but any such skew would affect patients and controls equally.

Since all of the isolated RNA was reverse transcribed, expressed TCRB transcripts were what got sequenced. Profiled with immunoSEQ multiplex PCR; TCRdb holds only in-frame clones, not every one. The table lists approximately 260,000 clones, approximately 20% of them singletons. Central memory, naive, regulatory and stem cell-like memory CD4+ cells were sorted by CD45RO/CCR7/CD25/CD127/CD95/CD27. This clone was detected only a few times. As yet, its antigen is unknown. The TCR sequence derives from a woman aged 40 to 55 with type 1 diabetes. Sequences were obtained from naive CD4+ T cells from blood. The chain has TRBV5-4 and TRBJ2-3; TRBD1 matches at 7 bases. CDR3 DNA sequence: TGTGCCAGCAGCCCGGGACAGCGCACAGATACGCAGTATTTT. It encodes CASSPGQRTDTQYF.